These T cell receptor beta chains were read from a single sample in a study of human T cells and chemical hapten exposure. MiXCR was run by TCRdb on the RACE reads, yielding one entry per CDR3 protein. The sample contains some 15,000 distinct CDR3 sequences, 16% of which appear only once. The sequencing used whole blood, collected in connection with sensitization to the hapten diphenylcyclopropenone (DPC). The receptors were gathered from a woman in her twenties or thirties with alopecia areata. Some clones in this sample may be carry-over from other donors' samples. Both conserved end residues are part of each CDR3. The D gene is left open where the match is weak. Size values are once, few and many counts, or a class for expanded clones, and some rows have none.

length,V,D,size,J,CDR3,DNA
12,TRBV12-3/TRBV12-4,-,few,TRBJ2-2,CASSFGSGELFF,TGTGCCAGCAGTTTCGGGTCCGGGGAGCTGTTTTTT
14,TRBV6-5,TRBD1,many,TRBJ2-1,CASRSTGDSRKQFF,TGTGCCAGCAGGAGCACAGGGGATTCGAGAAAGCAGTTCTTC
12,TRBV12-3/TRBV12-4,-,-,TRBJ2-4,CASSPDRNIQYF,TGTGCCAGCAGTCCAGATAGAAACATTCAGTACTTC
16,TRBV7-2,-,few,TRBJ2-1,CASSSIEALLINEQFF,TGTGCCAGCAGCTCAATAGAGGCCCTTCTAATTAATGAGCAGTTCTTC
17,TRBV6-2/TRBV6-3,TRBD2,many,TRBJ2-2,CASSYHGLAGNTGELFF,TGTGCCAGCAGTTACCATGGACTAGCGGGAAACACCGGGGAGCTGTTTTTT
9,TRBV11-2,-,many,TRBJ1-2,CASSSGYTF,TGTGCCAGCAGCTCCGGCTACACCTTC
17,TRBV10-3,-,many,TRBJ2-1,CAISESGSSGGPPGQFF,TGTGCCATCAGTGAGTCTGGGAGTTCTGGGGGTCCACCGGGGCAGTTCTTC
18,TRBV28,TRBD2,medium-sized,TRBJ2-1,CASGGSKGLSVSYNEQFF,TGTGCCAGCGGCGGGAGCAAGGGCTTGAGTGTCTCCTACAATGAGCAGTTCTTC
12,TRBV6-6,-,medium-sized,TRBJ2-7,CASSIGVYEQYF,TGTGCCAGCAGTATCGGGGTATACGAGCAGTACTTC
15,TRBV5-1,-,many,TRBJ1-6,CASSKGFDLVSPLHF,TGCGCCAGCAGCAAGGGTTTTGACCTCGTTTCACCCCTCCACTTT
14,TRBV6-4,TRBD1,medium-sized,TRBJ1-1,CASRPGQGNTEAFF,TGTGCCAGCAGGCCGGGACAGGGGAACACTGAAGCTTTCTTT
14,TRBV14,-,many,TRBJ2-2,CASSQRLVPGELFF,TGTGCCAGCAGCCAACGACTAGTGCCAGGGGAGCTGTTTTTT
17,TRBV7-8,-,many,TRBJ1-5,CASSLAGWWEGNQPQHF,TGTGCCAGCAGCTTAGCTGGGTGGTGGGAGGGCAATCAGCCCCAGCATTTT
16,TRBV12-3/TRBV12-4,-,many,TRBJ2-3,CASSPDWGTDTDTQYF,TGTGCCAGCAGCCCTGACTGGGGTACGGACACAGATACGCAGTATTTT
11,TRBV3-1,-,many,TRBJ2-7,CASSDAYEQYF,TGTGCCAGCAGCGACGCATACGAGCAGTACTTC
13,TRBV7-9,-,many,TRBJ1-1,CASSLAEHTEAFF,TGTGCCAGCAGCTTAGCAGAGCACACTGAAGCTTTCTTT
15,TRBV5-6,-,-,TRBJ1-5,CASSLTRLSNQPQHF,TGTGCCAGCAGCTTAACCAGGCTGTCAAATCAGCCCCAGCATTTT
13,TRBV28,-,many,TRBJ1-2,CASSLFGDYGYTF,TGTGCCAGCAGTTTATTTGGGGACTATGGCTACACCTTC
13,TRBV7-9,-,medium-sized,TRBJ2-4,CASRGLAKNIQYF,TGTGCCAGCAGGGGACTAGCCAAAAACATTCAGTACTTC
12,TRBV28,-,many,TRBJ1-1,CASSPPQGEAFF,TGTGCCAGCAGTCCTCCACAGGGTGAAGCTTTCTTT
14,TRBV28,-,medium-sized,TRBJ2-3,CASSFGGWADTQYF,TGTGCCAGCAGTTTCGGGGGTTGGGCAGATACGCAGTATTTT
14,TRBV4-3,-,medium-sized,TRBJ1-2,CASSQAALYYGYTF,TGCGCCAGCAGCCAAGCTGCCCTTTACTATGGCTACACCTTC
15,TRBV6-4,TRBD1,few,TRBJ1-1,CASRPAGTGNTEAFF,TGTGCCAGCAGACCCGCCGGGACAGGGAACACTGAAGCTTTCTTT
9,TRBV18,-,medium-sized,TRBJ2-3,CPLTDTQYF,TGTCCTCTGACAGATACGCAGTATTTT
12,TRBV3-1,-,many,TRBJ2-1,CASSQGTAPRFF,TGTGCCAGCAGCCAAGGGACAGCGCCCAGGTTCTTC
16,TRBV6-1,-,medium-sized,TRBJ2-1,CASSVSGVGSYNEQFF,TGTGCCAGCAGTGTTTCGGGAGTGGGGTCCTACAATGAGCAGTTCTTC
15,TRBV11-2,TRBD1,-,TRBJ1-1,CASSFNRGSNTEAFF,TGTGCCAGCAGCTTCAACAGGGGGTCGAATACTGAAGCTTTCTTT
12,TRBV28,-,few,TRBJ2-4,CASREGAYIQYF,TGTGCCAGCAGGGAGGGAGCATACATTCAGTACTTC
15,TRBV19,TRBD1,many,TRBJ2-3,CASSTTGATPDTQYF,TGTGCCAGTAGTACAACAGGGGCCACCCCAGATACGCAGTATTTT
14,TRBV3-1,-,many,TRBJ2-2,CASSQLVQSGELFF,TGTGCCAGCAGCCAACTCGTTCAATCCGGGGAGCTGTTTTTT
14,TRBV10-2,TRBD2,many,TRBJ2-7,CASSESGGGNEQYF,TGCGCCAGCAGTGAGTCTGGGGGGGGAAACGAGCAGTACTTC
10,TRBV20-1,-,medium-sized,TRBJ2-1,CSASDHEQFF,TGCAGTGCTAGTGACCATGAGCAGTTCTTC
20,TRBV4-3,-,few,TRBJ2-4,CASRPLIDHALIKAKNIQYF,TGCGCCAGCAGACCCCTGATCGACCACGCGCTTATTAAAGCCAAAAACATTCAGTACTTC
15,TRBV3-1,-,medium-sized,TRBJ2-1,CASSQGGSSYNEQFF,TGTGCCAGCAGCCAAGGGGGAAGCTCCTACAATGAGCAGTTCTTC
18,TRBV11-2,TRBD2,medium-sized,TRBJ2-2,CASSLDLAAGVTTGELFF,TGTGCCAGCAGCTTAGATTTGGCAGCGGGGGTTACAACCGGGGAGCTGTTTTTT
14,TRBV19,TRBD1,-,TRBJ1-5,CASSIGQVNQPQHF,TGTGCCAGTAGTATCGGACAGGTCAATCAGCCCCAGCATTTT
15,TRBV20-1,-,medium-sized,TRBJ2-7,CSALYPGSGFYEQYF,TGCAGTGCTCTCTACCCGGGCTCGGGGTTCTACGAGCAGTACTTC
15,TRBV29-1,-,many,TRBJ1-3,CSVEVNLPSGNTIYF,TGCAGCGTTGAGGTTAACCTACCTTCTGGAAACACCATATATTTT
16,TRBV9,-,few,TRBJ2-5,CASSVDPRRLQETQYF,TGTGCCAGCAGCGTAGACCCCAGAAGACTCCAAGAGACCCAGTACTTC
15,TRBV25-1,TRBD1,many,TRBJ1-2,CASSAQGQGATGYTF,TGTGCCAGCAGTGCCCAGGGACAGGGGGCAACTGGCTACACCTTC
15,TRBV18,-,many,TRBJ2-3,CASSPSQISTDTQYF,TGTGCCAGCTCACCGAGTCAGATCAGCACAGATACGCAGTATTTT
16,TRBV10-2,-,medium-sized,TRBJ2-2,CASRETGLANTGELFF,TGCGCCAGCAGGGAGACAGGACTCGCGAACACCGGGGAGCTGTTTTTT
14,TRBV29-1,TRBD1,many,TRBJ2-7,CSVQDRGRFYEQYF,TGCAGCGTTCAAGACAGGGGCAGGTTCTACGAGCAGTACTTC
13,TRBV5-8,-,many,TRBJ2-1,CASRDRRYNEQFF,TGTGCCAGCAGAGACAGGCGATACAATGAGCAGTTCTTC
13,TRBV10-1,-,-,TRBJ2-3,CASGESSTDTQYF,TGCGCCAGCGGAGAGTCTAGCACAGATACGCAGTATTTT
16,TRBV3-1,-,-,TRBJ2-4,CASSQEGLLGIDIQYF,TGTGCCAGCAGCCAAGAGGGACTCCTTGGGATAGACATTCAGTACTTC
14,TRBV28,-,many,TRBJ2-4,CATTLGGVKNIQYF,TGTGCCACCACCCTAGGCGGGGTCAAAAACATTCAGTACTTC
14,TRBV11-2,-,few,TRBJ2-3,CASTRQGNADTQYF,TGTGCCAGCACGCGGCAGGGGAATGCAGATACGCAGTATTTT
15,TRBV24-1,TRBD1,-,TRBJ2-5,CATSDAGQGAETQYF,TGTGCCACCAGTGATGCCGGACAGGGGGCAGAGACCCAGTACTTC
17,TRBV6-6,-,medium-sized,TRBJ1-3,CASSYSKLLSSGNTIYF,TGTGCCAGCAGTTACTCGAAGCTGCTGAGCTCTGGAAACACCATATATTTT
12,TRBV10-3,-,few,TRBJ2-3,CAISQAEDTQYF,TGTGCCATCAGCCAGGCGGAAGATACGCAGTATTTT
16,TRBV5-4,-,medium-sized,TRBJ1-6,CASSRDVPGYNSPLHF,TGTGCCAGCAGCAGGGACGTGCCGGGGTATAATTCACCCCTCCACTTT
16,TRBV4-1,TRBD2,-,TRBJ2-1,CASSQDTGGAYNEQFF,TGCGCCAGCAGCCAAGATACGGGAGGGGCCTACAATGAGCAGTTCTTC
14,TRBV6-1,TRBD2,-,TRBJ2-3,CASKPTSVADTQYF,TGTGCCAGCAAGCCGACTAGCGTAGCAGATACGCAGTATTTT
15,TRBV7-2,-,many,TRBJ2-1,CASSLGDLSYNEQFF,TGTGCCAGCAGCTTAGGGGACTTATCCTACAATGAGCAGTTCTTC